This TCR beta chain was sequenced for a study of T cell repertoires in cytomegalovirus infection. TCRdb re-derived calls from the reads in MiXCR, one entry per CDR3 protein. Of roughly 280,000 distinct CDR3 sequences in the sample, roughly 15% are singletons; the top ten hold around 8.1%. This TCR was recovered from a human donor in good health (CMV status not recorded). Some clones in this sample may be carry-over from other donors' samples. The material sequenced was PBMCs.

Written as DNA, the CDR3 is TGCAGTGCTAGAGAGGCTGGGACACTTAATCAGCCCCAGCATTTT. It translates to CSAREAGTLNQPQHF. This rearrangement joins TRBV20-1 to TRBJ1-5; the D gene is possibly TRBD1 (6 bases). V was clipped by 0 bases and J by 4 bases, with 13 bases between them. The CDR3 runs to 15 residues. CDR1 and CDR2 from the germline V gene are DFQATT and SNEGSKA (reference sequence).